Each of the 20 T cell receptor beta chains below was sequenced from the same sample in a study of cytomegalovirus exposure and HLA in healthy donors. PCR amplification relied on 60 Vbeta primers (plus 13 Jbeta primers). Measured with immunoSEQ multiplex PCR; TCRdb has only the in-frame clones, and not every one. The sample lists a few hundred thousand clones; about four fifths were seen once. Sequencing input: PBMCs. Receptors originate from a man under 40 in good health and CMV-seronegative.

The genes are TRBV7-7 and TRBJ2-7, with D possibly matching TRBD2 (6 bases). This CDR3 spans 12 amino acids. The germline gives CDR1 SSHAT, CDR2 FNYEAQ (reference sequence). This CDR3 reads CEEGQFSREQYF. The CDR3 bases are TGTGAGGAGGGGCAGTTCTCCCGCGAGCAGTACTTC.

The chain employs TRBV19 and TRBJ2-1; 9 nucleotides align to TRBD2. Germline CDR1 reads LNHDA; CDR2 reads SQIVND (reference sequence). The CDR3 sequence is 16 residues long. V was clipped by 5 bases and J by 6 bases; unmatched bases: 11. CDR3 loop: CASSPWAGGRVNEQFF. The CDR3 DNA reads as TGTGCCAGTAGTCCCTGGGCGGGGGGGCGTGTCAATGAGCAGTTCTTC.

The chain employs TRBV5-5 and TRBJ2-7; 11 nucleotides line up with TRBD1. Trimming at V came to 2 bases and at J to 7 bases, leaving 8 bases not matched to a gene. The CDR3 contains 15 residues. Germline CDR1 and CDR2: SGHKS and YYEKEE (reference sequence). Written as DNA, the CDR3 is TGTGCCAGCAGCTTTTATGGACAGGGGGCAAGGGAGCAGTACTTC. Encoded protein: CASSFYGQGAREQYF.

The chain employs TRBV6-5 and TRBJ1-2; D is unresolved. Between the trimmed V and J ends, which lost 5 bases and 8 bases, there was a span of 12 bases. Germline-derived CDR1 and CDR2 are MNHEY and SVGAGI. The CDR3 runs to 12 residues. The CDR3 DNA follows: TGTGCCAGCAGTACCCTCACGGGAGGCTACACCTTC. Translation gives CASSTLTGGYTF.

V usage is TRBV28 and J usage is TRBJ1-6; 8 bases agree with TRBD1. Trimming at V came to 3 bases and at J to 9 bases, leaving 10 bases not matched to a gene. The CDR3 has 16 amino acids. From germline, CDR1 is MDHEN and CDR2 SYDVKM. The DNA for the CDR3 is TGTGCCAGCAGTTTGCTGGACAGGGTACTAGGTTCACCCCTCCACTTT. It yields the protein CASSLLDRVLGSPLHF.

The CDR3 DNA sequence: TGCAGCGTTGGCCCCGACAGGGTGAGGGGTAGGCGTACGCAGTATTTT. As protein: CSVGPDRVRGRRTQYF. The V gene is TRBV29-1, the J gene TRBJ2-3; 7 nucleotides agree with TRBD1. CDR1 SQVTM and CDR2 ANQGSEA come from the germline V gene. CDR3 length equals 16 residues. The V gene end was trimmed by 4 bases and the J gene end by 8 bases; junction bases not matched to a gene: 18.

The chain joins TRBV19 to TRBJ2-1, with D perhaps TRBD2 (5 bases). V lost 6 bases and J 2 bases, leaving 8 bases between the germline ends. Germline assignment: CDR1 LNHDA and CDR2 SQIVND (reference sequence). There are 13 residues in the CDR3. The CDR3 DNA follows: TGTGCCAGTAGCATCGGGACCTACAATGAGCAGTTCTTC. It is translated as CASSIGTYNEQFF.

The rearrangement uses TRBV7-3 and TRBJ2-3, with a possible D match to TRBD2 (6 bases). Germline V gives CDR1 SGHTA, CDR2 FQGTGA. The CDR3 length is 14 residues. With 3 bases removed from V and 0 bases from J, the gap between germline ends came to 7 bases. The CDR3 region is CASSFGGSTDTQYF. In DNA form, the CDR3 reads TGTGCCAGCAGCTTCGGGGGAAGCACAGATACGCAGTATTTT.

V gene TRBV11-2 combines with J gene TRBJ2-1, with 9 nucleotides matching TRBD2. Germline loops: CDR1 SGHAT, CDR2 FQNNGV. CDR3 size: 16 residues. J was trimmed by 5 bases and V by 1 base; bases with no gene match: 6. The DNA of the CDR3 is TGTGCCAGCAGCTTAGGCCAGCGGGGGGCCAACAATGAGCAGTTCTTC. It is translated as CASSLGQRGANNEQFF. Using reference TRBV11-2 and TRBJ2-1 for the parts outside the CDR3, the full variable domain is EAGVAQSPRYKIIEKRQSVAFWCNPISGHATLYWYQQILGQGPKLLIQFQNNGVVDDSQLPKDRFSAERLKGVDSTLKIQPAKLEDSAVYLCASSLGQRGANNEQFFGPGTRLTVL.

This chain's CDR3 is CASSSPSGLTYEQYF. The DNA of the CDR3 is TGTGCCAGCAGTTCCCCTAGCGGACTTACCTACGAGCAGTACTTC. V is TRBV27 and J is TRBJ2-7, with TRBD2 matching over 7 bases. The germline V gene encodes CDR1 MNHEY and CDR2 SMNVEV (reference sequence). This CDR3 comprises 15 residues. V was clipped by 4 bases and J by 2 bases; unmatched bases: 8.

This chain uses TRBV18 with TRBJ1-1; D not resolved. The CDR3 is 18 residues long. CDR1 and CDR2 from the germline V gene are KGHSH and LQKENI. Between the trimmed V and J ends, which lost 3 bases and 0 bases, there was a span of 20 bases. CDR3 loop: CASSPTTLPHGMNTEAFF. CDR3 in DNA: TGTGCCAGCTCACCGACGACATTGCCGCACGGCATGAACACTGAAGCTTTCTTT.

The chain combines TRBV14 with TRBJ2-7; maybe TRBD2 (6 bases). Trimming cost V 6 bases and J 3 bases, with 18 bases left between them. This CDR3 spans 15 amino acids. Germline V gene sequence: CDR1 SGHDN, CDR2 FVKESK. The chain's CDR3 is CASRKRERVVYEQYF. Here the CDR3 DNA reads TGTGCCAGCAGAAAACGGGAGCGGGTAGTCTACGAGCAGTACTTC. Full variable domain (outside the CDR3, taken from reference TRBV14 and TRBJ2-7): EAGVTQFPSHSVIEKGQTVTLRCDPISGHDNLYWYRRVMGKEIKFLLHFVKESKQDESGMPNNRFLAERTGGTYSTLKVQPAELEDSGVYFCASRKRERVVYEQYFGPGTRLTVT.

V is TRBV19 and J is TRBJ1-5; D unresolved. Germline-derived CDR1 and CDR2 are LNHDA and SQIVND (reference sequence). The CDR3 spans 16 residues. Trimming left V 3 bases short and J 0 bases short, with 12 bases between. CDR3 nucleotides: TGTGCCAGTAGTATCTCGGACTTGAATAGCAATCAGCCCCAGCATTTT. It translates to CASSISDLNSNQPQHF.

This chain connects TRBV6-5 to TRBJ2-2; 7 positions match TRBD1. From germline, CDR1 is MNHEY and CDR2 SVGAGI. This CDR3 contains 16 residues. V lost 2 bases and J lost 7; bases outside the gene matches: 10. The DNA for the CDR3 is TGTGCCAGCAGTTACCTCGACTACAGGGGCAGCGGGGAGCTGTTTTTT. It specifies CASSYLDYRGSGELFF.

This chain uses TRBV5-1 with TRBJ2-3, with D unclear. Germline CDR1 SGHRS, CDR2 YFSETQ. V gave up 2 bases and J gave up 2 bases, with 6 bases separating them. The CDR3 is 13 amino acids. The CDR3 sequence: CASSFTDTDTQYF. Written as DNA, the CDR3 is TGCGCCAGCAGCTTTACAGACACAGATACGCAGTATTTT.

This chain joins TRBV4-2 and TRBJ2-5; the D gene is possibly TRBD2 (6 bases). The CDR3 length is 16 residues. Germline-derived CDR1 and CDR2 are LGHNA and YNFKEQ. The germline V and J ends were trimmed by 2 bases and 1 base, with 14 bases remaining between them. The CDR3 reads CASSQLETRPQETQYF. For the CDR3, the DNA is TGTGCCAGCAGCCAATTGGAGACTAGGCCCCAAGAGACCCAGTACTTC.

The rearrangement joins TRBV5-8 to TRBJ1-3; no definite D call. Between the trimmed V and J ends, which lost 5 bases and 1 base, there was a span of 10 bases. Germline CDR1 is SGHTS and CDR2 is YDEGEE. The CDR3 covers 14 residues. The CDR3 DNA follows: TGTGCCAGCAGGTCGTACTTTTCTGGAAACACCATATATTTT. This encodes CASRSYFSGNTIYF.

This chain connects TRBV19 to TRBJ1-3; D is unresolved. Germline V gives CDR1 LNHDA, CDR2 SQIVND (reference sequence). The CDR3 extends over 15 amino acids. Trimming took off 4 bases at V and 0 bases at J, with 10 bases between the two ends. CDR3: CASSKPGNSGNTIYF. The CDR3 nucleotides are TGTGCCAGTAGTAAGCCCGGGAACTCTGGAAACACCATATATTTT.

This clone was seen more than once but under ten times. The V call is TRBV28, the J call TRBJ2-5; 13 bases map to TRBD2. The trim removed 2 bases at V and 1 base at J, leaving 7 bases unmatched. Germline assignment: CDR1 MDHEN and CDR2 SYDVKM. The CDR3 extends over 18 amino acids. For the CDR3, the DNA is TGTGCCAGCAGTTTAGGGGGACTAGCGGGACATGTCCAAGAGACCCAGTACTTC. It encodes CASSLGGLAGHVQETQYF.

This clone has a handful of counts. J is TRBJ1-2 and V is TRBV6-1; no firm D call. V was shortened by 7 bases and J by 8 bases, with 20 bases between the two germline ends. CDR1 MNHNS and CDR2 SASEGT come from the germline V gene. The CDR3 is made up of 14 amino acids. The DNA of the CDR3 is TGTGCCAGCAAACCTGGAGGGTCCCGGCGGGGCTACACCTTC. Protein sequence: CASKPGGSRRGYTF.